Included here is one TCR beta chain sequence, with context. No antigen is known for it. Deep level was the assay's run setting. The assay was immunoSEQ multiplex PCR, and TCRdb's table has in-frame clones only and misses some. The data contain about 1.1 million clones, roughly 80% of them singletons. Per germline, CDR1 LNHDA and CDR2 SQIVND (reference sequence). Between the trimmed V and J ends, which lost 6 bases and 2 bases, there was a span of 11 bases. The CDR3 has 14 amino acids. The data stem from a study of shared clonotypes between healthy human individuals. Across the whole study: The composition of the donors was a couple of women and a few men aged 18 to 49.

Overall study results and limits: Memory subsets generally showed lower estimated richness than naive subsets.

This clonotype originated in a young man in good health. Some clones in this sample may be carry-over from other donors' samples. The chain links TRBV19 to TRBJ2-1; D is tentatively TRBD1 or TRBD2 (5 bases each). The sequencing input was memory CD4+ T cells from PBMCs. The subset here: CD45RA-negative fraction. The CDR3 loop is CASRQGPTYNEQFF. The CDR3, as DNA: TGTGCCAGTAGGCAGGGACCTACCTACAATGAGCAGTTCTTC.